This record covers a single T cell receptor (beta chain). Its antigen remains unknown. The data were obtained in a study of T-cell reconstitution after alpha-beta-depleted transplantation in children. Study-wide results and caveats: Several hundred expanded graft clones reportedly were the source of alpha-beta T cells about two months after transplant.

CDR1 is SGHTA and CDR2 is FQGNSA in the germline V gene. The CDR3 extends over 14 amino acids. The ends were cut back, 1 base at V and 5 bases at J, with 8 bases in the middle. Unique molecular identifiers featured in how the TCRbeta library was prepared. In TCRdb, the PCR reads were re-called with MiXCR into one record per CDR3 protein. The sample holds 81,000 or so distinct CDR3 sequences, less than 20% seen once. This TCR derives from a male patient aged 2 to 10 who had a stem cell transplant for acute lymphoblastic leukemia, so the T cells may come from the graft donor. The sample here was PBMCs, mostly from graft donor cells, taken 180 days after TCRalphabeta/CD19-depleted stem cell transplant. V gene TRBV7-2 combines with J gene TRBJ2-2; no reliable D call. CDR3 loop: CASSLVRATGELFF. The CDR3 nucleotides read TGTGCCAGCAGCTTAGTTCGAGCGACCGGGGAGCTGTTTTTT.